The 31 T cell receptor beta chains below were found in one sample sequenced in a study of early T cells in non-severe SARS-CoV-2 infection. TCRdb fed the 5' RACE reads into MiXCR, producing one record per CDR3 protein. The sample carries approximately 52,000 distinct CDR3 sequences, more than 13% recorded once. The material was whole blood, obtained at baseline. The receptors were gathered from an adult who was a healthcare worker with PCR-confirmed SARS-CoV-2 infection or an uninfected control (not recorded which).

There are a few counts of this clonotype. The J gene is TRBJ2-2, the V gene TRBV14; possibly TRBD1 for D (7 bases). The germline V and J ends were trimmed by 0 bases and 5 bases, with 16 bases remaining between them. The germline V gene has CDR1 SGHDN and CDR2 FVKESK. There are 17 residues in the CDR3. CDR3 coding DNA: TGTGCCAGCAGCCAAGACGGAGGGACAGCTCCTACCGGGGAGCTGTTTTTT. Its translation is CASSQDGGTAPTGELFF.

This clonotype showed up just a few times. The V and J genes are TRBV6-5 and TRBJ1-2; 9 nucleotides align to TRBD1. The CDR3 runs 18 residues. The V segment lost 6 bases and the J segment 2 bases; nucleotides outside the gene matches: 16. Germline V gives CDR1 MNHEY, CDR2 SVGAGI. This chain's CDR3 is CASRPGPGQGPRNYGYTF. The CDR3 bases are TGTGCCAGCAGGCCGGGTCCGGGACAGGGTCCCCGAAACTATGGCTACACCTTC.

This clonotype was counted ten times or more. This rearrangement joins TRBV12-3 or TRBV12-4 to TRBJ1-4; 7 bases align to TRBD1. This CDR3 has 16 residues. J lost 5 bases, V lost 0 bases, and 6 bases had no gene match. In nucleotides, the CDR3 is TGTGCCAGCAGTTTAGCCAGGGGGACCTTCAATGAAAAACTGTTTTTT. As protein: CASSLARGTFNEKLFF.

Many counts were recorded for this clonotype. The V gene is TRBV3-1, the J gene TRBJ2-5; D might be TRBD2 (6 bases). With 5 bases removed from V and 3 bases from J, the gap between germline ends came to 13 bases. CDR3 length: 14 residues. Germline-derived CDR1 and CDR2 are LGHDT and YNNKEL (reference sequence). The CDR3 coding sequence is TGTGCCAGCAGCGGTGCGGGGCCTAAAGAGACCCAGTACTTC. Translation: CASSGAGPKETQYF.

The chain has TRBV7-9 and TRBJ2-1; D gene ambiguous. Deletions cut 1 base from V and 8 bases from J, with 12 bases between. The CDR3 has 14 amino acids. In germline, CDR1 is SEHNR, CDR2 FQNEAQ (reference sequence). In DNA, the CDR3 is TGTGCCAGCAGCTTAGTGGCAGGCGCGGATGAGCAGTTCTTC. Amino acids: CASSLVAGADEQFF.

The table lists this clonotype with a few counts. This chain links TRBV5-1 with TRBJ2-5; perhaps TRBD2 as D (5 bases). CDR3 length equals 16 residues. The germline V and J ends were trimmed by 0 bases and 5 bases, with 17 bases remaining between them. Germline V gives CDR1 SGHRS, CDR2 YFSETQ. The CDR3 DNA reads TGCGCCAGCAGCTTGGACCCCCAGAGCGGTACGGAGACCCAGTACTTC. It translates to CASSLDPQSGTETQYF.

This chain connects TRBV18 to TRBJ1-1; D perhaps matches TRBD1 (6 bases). Germline loops: CDR1 KGHSH, CDR2 LQKENI. The CDR3 has 13 amino acids. The V end was cut by 8 bases, the J end by 1 base, with 11 bases between. Written as DNA, the CDR3 is TGTGCCAGCACCGGACAGCGGAACACTGAAGCTTTCTTT. Amino acids: CASTGQRNTEAFF.

This chain joins TRBV6-5 and TRBJ1-1; 10 bases agree with TRBD1. CDR3 length: 16 residues. The V segment lost 2 bases and the J segment 3 bases; nucleotides outside the gene matches: 6. Germline V gives CDR1 MNHEY, CDR2 SVGAGI. The CDR3 loop is CASSYGTGERHTEAFF. The CDR3 DNA reads as TGTGCCAGCAGTTACGGGACAGGGGAGAGGCACACTGAAGCTTTCTTT.

The table lists this clonotype with a few counts. The chain recombines TRBV6-5 with TRBJ1-2; 8 bases match TRBD1. This CDR3 contains 13 residues. Trimming cost V 10 bases and J 8 bases; bases outside gene matches: 12. Germline V lookup: CDR1 MNHEY, CDR2 SVGAGI. The CDR3 DNA reads as TGTGCCACCCGGTCGGGGGACAGGATAGGCTACACCTTC. Protein: CATRSGDRIGYTF.

J is TRBJ2-7 and V is TRBV14; 9 bases agree with TRBD1. V lost 0 bases and J lost 3; bases outside the gene matches: 15. Germline V lookup: CDR1 SGHDN, CDR2 FVKESK. This CDR3 spans 19 amino acids. Written as DNA, the CDR3 is TGTGCCAGCAGCCAAGATTCTCCATCGGACAGGGGATTTCTCTACGAGCAGTACTTC. Protein product: CASSQDSPSDRGFLYEQYF.

The table lists this clonotype with a few counts. The rearrangement links TRBV5-6 to TRBJ1-1; perhaps TRBD1 as D (6 bases). The CDR3 is 14 residues long. Between the trimmed V and J ends, which lost 2 bases and 4 bases, there was a span of 12 bases. Germline V gives CDR1 SGHDT, CDR2 YYEEEE. CDR3 coding DNA: TGTGCCAGCAGCTTCCCTGGGGGCCGCACTGAAGCTTTCTTT. Residues: CASSFPGGRTEAFF.

The CDR3 region has the DNA TGCAGTGCTCCAGGGAGGGCTGAAGCTTTCTTT. Translated: CSAPGRAEAFF. The V gene is TRBV20-1, the J gene TRBJ1-1; D might be TRBD1 (5 bases). V was trimmed by 5 bases and J by 6 bases, leaving 10 bases between them. CDR1 is DFQATT and CDR2 is SNEGSKA in the germline V gene (reference sequence). CDR3 length equals 11 residues.

This clonotype was picked up many times. The rearrangement joins TRBV6-5 to TRBJ2-1; tentatively, D is TRBD1 or TRBD2 (5 bases each). The CDR3 consists of 13 residues. V gave up 7 bases and J gave up 0 bases, with 7 bases separating them. Germline lookup yields CDR1 MNHEY and CDR2 SVGAGI. DNA for the CDR3: TGTGCCAGCAAGAGGGGCTCCTACAATGAGCAGTTCTTC. It encodes CASKRGSYNEQFF.

Ten or more counts support this clonotype. The rearrangement uses TRBV12-5 and TRBJ2-2; tentative D call: TRBD1 (6 bases). CDR3 length equals 14 residues. With 6 bases removed from V and 4 bases from J, the gap between germline ends came to 12 bases. The germline V gene encodes CDR1 LGHNT and CDR2 FRNRAP. The CDR3 region is CASGPGAGTGELFF. Written as DNA, the CDR3 is TGTGCTAGTGGACCAGGGGCAGGCACCGGGGAGCTGTTTTTT.

The chain uses TRBV7-9 and TRBJ2-2; maybe TRBD2 (5 bases). Germline CDR1 SEHNR, CDR2 FQNEAQ (reference sequence). The CDR3 has 12 residues. V gave up 5 bases and J gave up 6 bases, with 7 bases separating them. Written as DNA, the CDR3 is TGTGCCAGCAGCCGCGGGTCCGGGGAGCTGTTTTTT. Translation gives CASSRGSGELFF.

This clonotype was detected only a few times. This chain uses TRBV7-6 with TRBJ2-2; TRBD1 is a possible D gene (6 bases). CDR1 is SGHVS and CDR2 is FNYEAQ in the germline V gene. Between the trimmed V and J ends, which lost 5 bases and 2 bases, there was a span of 21 bases. The length of the CDR3 is 18 residues. The CDR3 sequence is CASSQIPVRGTNTGELFF. The CDR3 nucleotides read TGTGCCAGCAGCCAAATCCCCGTAAGGGGGACCAACACCGGGGAGCTGTTTTTT.

The chain joins TRBV6-6 to TRBJ1-6; 9 positions agree with TRBD1. The CDR3 runs 13 residues. Germline values: CDR1 MNHNY, CDR2 SVGAGI (reference sequence). Trimming took 11 bases from V and 7 from J; bases not matched to a gene: 6. The CDR3 here is CAGGTGSNSPLHF. CDR3 coding DNA: TGTGCCGGGGGGACAGGGTCGAATTCACCCCTCCACTTT.

The chain recombines TRBV4-1 with TRBJ2-3, with D possibly TRBD1 on 6 matching bases. V lost 5 bases and J 2 bases, leaving 17 bases between the germline ends. This CDR3 comprises 16 residues. In germline, CDR1 is MGHRA, CDR2 YSYEKL. The CDR3 coding sequence is TGCGCCAGCAGCAACTCCTTGGACAGAAACACAGATACGCAGTATTTT. Protein sequence: CASSNSLDRNTDTQYF.

V and J are TRBV28 and TRBJ2-7; 7 bases line up with TRBD2. The CDR3 length is 13 residues. Germline CDR1 is MDHEN and CDR2 is SYDVKM. V was pared by 6 bases and J by 2 bases, with 4 bases of the junction left unmatched. CDR3: CASRASGTYEQYF. CDR3 sequence (DNA): TGTGCCAGCAGGGCTAGCGGAACCTACGAGCAGTACTTC.

This chain links TRBV7-8 with TRBJ2-5; 8 nucleotides agree with TRBD1. Germline CDR1 SGHVS, CDR2 FQNEAQ. The trim removed 7 bases at V and 4 bases at J, leaving 11 bases unmatched. The CDR3 consists of 15 residues. The DNA for the CDR3 is TGTGCCAGCATCAGCAGACAGGGGTTGGGAGAGACCCAGTACTTC. Amino acid sequence: CASISRQGLGETQYF. The full variable domain, rest sourced from reference TRBV7-8 and TRBJ2-5, is GAGVSQSPRYKVAKRGQDVALRCDPISGHVSLFWYQQALGQGPEFLTYFQNEAQLDKSGLPSDRFFAERPEGSVSTLKIQRTQQEDSAVYLCASISRQGLGETQYFGPGTRLLVL.

This rearrangement joins TRBV6-6 to TRBJ1-4; weak D call: TRBD1 (5 bases). The CDR3 loop spans 14 amino acids. V lost 5 bases, J lost 7 bases, and 14 bases lay in between. Germline V lookup: CDR1 MNHNY, CDR2 SVGAGI (reference sequence). The CDR3 DNA sequence: TGTGCCAGCAGTCCCTCCGGGACGGCTGAAAAACTGTTTTTT. It yields the protein CASSPSGTAEKLFF.

The table lists this clonotype with many counts. V and J are TRBV5-1 and TRBJ2-5, with 9 bases fitting TRBD2. J lost 2 bases, V lost 4 bases, and 6 bases had no gene match. The V gene's germline CDR1 is SGHRS and CDR2 YFSETQ. This CDR3 is 15 amino acids long. Here the CDR3 reads CASSPGGGGQETQYF. CDR3 DNA sequence: TGCGCCAGCAGCCCTGGCGGGGGGGGACAAGAGACCCAGTACTTC.

This chain joins TRBV27 and TRBJ2-7; 9 bases agree with TRBD2. There are 13 residues in the CDR3. The germline gives CDR1 MNHEY, CDR2 SMNVEV (reference sequence). J gave up 3 bases and V 8 bases, and 5 bases lay outside the gene matches. For the CDR3, the DNA is TGTGCCAGCTCTCGAGCGGGGGGCTACGAGCAGTACTTC. This sequence encodes CASSRAGGYEQYF.

This clonotype has more than one count but fewer than ten. The CDR3 DNA is TGCAGTGCCCCGACAGGGAAGGGGTCCTACAATGAGCAGTTCTTC. Translation: CSAPTGKGSYNEQFF. V is TRBV20-1 and J is TRBJ2-1; 7 bases agree with TRBD1. After removal of 6 bases from V and 1 base from J, the junction contained 9 bases not matched to a gene. The CDR3 contains 15 residues. Germline lookup yields CDR1 DFQATT and CDR2 SNEGSKA (reference sequence).

This clonotype was seen more than once but under ten times. The rearrangement links TRBV6-1 to TRBJ2-5; no firm D call. Between the trimmed V and J ends, which lost 1 base and 5 bases, there was a span of 11 bases. The CDR3 sequence is 14 residues long. Germline V gene lookup returns CDR1 MNHNS and CDR2 SASEGT. Here the CDR3 DNA reads TGTGCCAGCAGTGAAGAACAGTCCGGGGAGACCCAGTACTTC. Translated, it gives CASSEEQSGETQYF.

This sequence joins TRBV7-8 and TRBJ2-3; maybe TRBD1 (5 bases). CDR1 SGHVS and CDR2 FQNEAQ come from the germline V gene. CDR3 size: 14 residues. V was pared by 2 bases and J by 1 base, with 7 bases between. CDR3 amino acids: CASSLLGGTDTQYF. In nucleotides, the CDR3 is TGTGCCAGCAGCTTACTAGGGGGCACAGATACGCAGTATTTT.

The sample holds many counts of this clonotype. The chain recombines TRBV6-1 with TRBJ1-1, with 9 bases aligning to TRBD1. V trimming: 6 bases; J trimming: 5 bases; junction bases outside the gene matches: 1. There are 12 residues in the CDR3. The germline CDR1 and CDR2 sequences are MNHNS and SASEGT. CDR3 residues: CASRTGGTEAFF. DNA of the CDR3: TGTGCCAGCAGGACAGGGGGGACTGAAGCTTTCTTT.

V usage is TRBV3-1 and J usage is TRBJ1-3; 12 bases agree with TRBD1. The ends lost 4 bases at V and 0 bases at J; junction bases unmatched: 4. The CDR3 covers 17 residues. Per the germline V gene, CDR1 is LGHDT and CDR2 is YNNKEL (reference sequence). The CDR3 loop reads CASSPRGQGASGNTIYF. CDR3 DNA: TGTGCCAGCAGCCCGAGGGGACAGGGGGCCTCTGGAAACACCATATATTTT.

This clonotype was detected a few times. The chain carries TRBV4-1 and TRBJ2-5; 9 bases are a match to TRBD2. This CDR3 has 18 residues. CDR1 is MGHRA, CDR2 YSYEKL, per germline. With 4 bases clipped from V and 2 bases from J, the junction kept 14 bases outside the gene matches. DNA of the CDR3: TGCGCCAGCAGCCCCCGAATAGCGGGGGCCGTACTTCAAGAGACCCAGTACTTC. Translating it yields CASSPRIAGAVLQETQYF.

The V gene is TRBV20-1, the J gene TRBJ1-3; maybe TRBD1 (6 bases). From germline, CDR1 is DFQATT and CDR2 SNEGSKA (reference sequence). CDR3 length: 15 amino acids. V lost 0 bases and J lost 4, with 13 bases in between. CDR3: CSARDRIGGGNTIYF. CDR3 nucleotide sequence: TGCAGTGCTAGAGATCGAATAGGGGGAGGAAACACCATATATTTT.

V and J are TRBV7-2 and TRBJ1-1; unclear D gene. Trimming removed 5 bases from V and 0 bases from J, with 13 bases in between. The CDR3 has 15 residues. From germline, CDR1 is SGHTA and CDR2 FQGNSA. In nucleotides, the CDR3 is TGTGCCAGCAGCCCCTACTTGGGATTGAACACTGAAGCTTTCTTT. Residues: CASSPYLGLNTEAFF.